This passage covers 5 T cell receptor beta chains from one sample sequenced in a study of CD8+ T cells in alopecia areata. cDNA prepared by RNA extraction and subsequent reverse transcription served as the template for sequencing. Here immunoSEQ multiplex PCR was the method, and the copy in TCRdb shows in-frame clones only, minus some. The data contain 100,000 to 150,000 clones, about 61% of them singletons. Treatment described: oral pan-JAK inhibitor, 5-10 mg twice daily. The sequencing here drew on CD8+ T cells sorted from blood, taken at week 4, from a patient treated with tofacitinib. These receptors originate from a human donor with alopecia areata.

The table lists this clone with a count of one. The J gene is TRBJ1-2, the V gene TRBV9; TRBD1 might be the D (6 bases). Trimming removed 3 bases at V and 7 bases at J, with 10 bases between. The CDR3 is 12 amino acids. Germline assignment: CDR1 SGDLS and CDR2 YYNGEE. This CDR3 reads CASSADRFGYTF. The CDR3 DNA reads TGTGCCAGCAGCGCAGACAGGTTTGGCTACACCTTC. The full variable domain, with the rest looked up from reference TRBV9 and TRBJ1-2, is DSGVTQTPKHLITATGQRVTLRCSPRSGDLSVYWYQQSLDQGLQFLIQYYNGEERAKGNILERFSAQQFPDLHSELNLSSLELGDSALYFCASSADRFGYTFGSGTRLTVV.

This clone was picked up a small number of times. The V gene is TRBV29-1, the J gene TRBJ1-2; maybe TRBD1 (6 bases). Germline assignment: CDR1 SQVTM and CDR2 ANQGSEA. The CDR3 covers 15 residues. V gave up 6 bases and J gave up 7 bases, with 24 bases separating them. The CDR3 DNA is TGCAGCGTCCACGCCTTATTGGACAGTTACTCTGGCTACACCTTC. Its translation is CSVHALLDSYSGYTF.

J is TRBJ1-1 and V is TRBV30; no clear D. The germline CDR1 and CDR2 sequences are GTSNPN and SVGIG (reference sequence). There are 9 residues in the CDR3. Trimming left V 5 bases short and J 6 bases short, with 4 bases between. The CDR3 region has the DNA TGTGCCTGGGGACCTGAAGCTTTCTTT. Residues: CAWGPEAFF.

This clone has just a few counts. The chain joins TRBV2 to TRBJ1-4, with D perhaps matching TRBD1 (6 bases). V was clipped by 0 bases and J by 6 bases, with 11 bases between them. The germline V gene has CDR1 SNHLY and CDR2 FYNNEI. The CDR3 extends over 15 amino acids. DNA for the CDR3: TGTGCCAGCAGTGAAGCCGGCAGGGGTTATGAAAAACTGTTTTTT. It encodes CASSEAGRGYEKLFF.

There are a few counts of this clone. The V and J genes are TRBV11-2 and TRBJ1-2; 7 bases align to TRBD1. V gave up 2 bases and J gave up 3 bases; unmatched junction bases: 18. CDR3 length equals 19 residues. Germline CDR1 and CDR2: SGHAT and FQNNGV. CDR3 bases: TGTGCCAGCAGCTTACCCATCCACAGGGGCGAGATTTTACACTATGGCTACACCTTC. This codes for CASSLPIHRGEILHYGYTF.